This T cell receptor beta chain was recorded in a study of blood T cell repertoires in COVID-19. The CDR3 is made up of 16 amino acids. The ends lost 0 bases at V and 2 bases at J; junction bases unmatched: 3. Germline V gene data show CDR1 as LGHNA and CDR2 as YNFKEQ. This table comes from immunoSEQ multiplex PCR, and its TCRdb copy is limited to in-frame clones, with some not included. This sample carries over 200,000 clones, about 90% of them seen once, and the ten largest clones take 2% to 3%. During active infection, Seattle patients enrolled and were then monitored through disease. The source is a man aged 25-40 years with COVID-19, enrolled during active disease. The V call is TRBV4-2, the J call TRBJ2-7, with TRBD2 identical over 11 bases. Sequencing was performed on peripheral blood. CDR3 DNA sequence: TGTGCCAGCAGCCAAGAACTTAGCGGGGGGGCCTACGAGCAGTACTTC. Protein product: CASSQELSGGAYEQYF.